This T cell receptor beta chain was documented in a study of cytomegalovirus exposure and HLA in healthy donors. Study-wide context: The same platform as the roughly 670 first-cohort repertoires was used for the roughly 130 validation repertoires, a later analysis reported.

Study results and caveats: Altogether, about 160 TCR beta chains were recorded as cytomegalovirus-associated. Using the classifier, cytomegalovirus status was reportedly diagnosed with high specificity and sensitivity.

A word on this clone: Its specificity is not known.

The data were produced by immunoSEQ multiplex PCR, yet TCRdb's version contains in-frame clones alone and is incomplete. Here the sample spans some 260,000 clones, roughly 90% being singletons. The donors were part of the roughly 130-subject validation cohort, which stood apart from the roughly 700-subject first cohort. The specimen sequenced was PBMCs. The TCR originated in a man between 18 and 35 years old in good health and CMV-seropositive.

This CDR3 is CSALLANEQFF. The CDR3 DNA follows: TGCAGTGCCCTACTAGCGAATGAGCAGTTCTTC. V is TRBV20-1 and J is TRBJ2-1; 7 nucleotides line up with TRBD2. Germline CDR1 is DFQATT and CDR2 is SNEGSKA (reference sequence). Losses at the gene ends were 6 bases for V and 7 bases for J; bases not matched to a gene: 3. This CDR3 is built from 11 residues.